Below, 2 T cell receptor beta chains from the same sample are listed, as sequenced in a study of T cells and Merkel cell carcinoma outcomes. TCRdb's table, derived via immunoSEQ multiplex PCR, lists solely in-frame clones and lacks some. There are about 9,200 clones in the sample; approximately 81% occur only once, and over 2% lies in the top ten. The sample taken for sequencing was tumor tissue from Merkel cell carcinoma. Receptors were obtained from a human donor with Merkel cell carcinoma.

This clone has a single count. The rearrangement uses TRBV5-1 and TRBJ2-5; D may correspond to TRBD1 or TRBD2 (5 bases each). Germline loops: CDR1 SGHRS, CDR2 YFSETQ. The germline V and J ends were trimmed by 0 bases and 4 bases, with 7 bases remaining between them. The CDR3 has 13 amino acids. The CDR3 region is CASSLVGGETQYF. CDR3 coding DNA: TGCGCCAGCAGCTTGGTTGGGGGAGAGACCCAGTACTTC.

The V call is TRBV27, the J call TRBJ2-3; 8 bases match TRBD1. The germline CDR1 and CDR2 sequences are MNHEY and SMNVEV (reference sequence). With 6 bases clipped from V and 6 bases from J, the junction kept 8 bases outside the gene matches. CDR3 length equals 14 residues. CDR3 DNA: TGTGCCAGCAGAACCAGGGGGCGCGGGGATACGCAGTATTTT. Its translation is CASRTRGRGDTQYF.